This is a list of T cell receptor beta chains from one sample in a study of cytomegalovirus exposure and HLA in healthy donors. Produced via immunoSEQ multiplex PCR; TCRdb's table is partial and in-frame only. The table includes roughly 200,000 clones, 80% to 85% detected once. Sequenced sample: PBMCs. The receptors were sampled from a woman under 30 in good health and CMV-seronegative. The CDR3 runs from the conserved cysteine through the conserved F or W. The D gene is left open where the match is weak. Size tells how often a clone was seen (once, few, many) or the class of an expanded clone, and some rows leave it out.

V gene	clone size	J gene	D gene	CDR3 DNA	CDR3 protein
TRBV28	-	TRBJ1-5	-	TGTGCCAGCAGGGGAGGGATTCGGGATATAGGTCAGCCCCAGCATTTT	CASRGGIRDIGQPQHF
TRBV2	once	TRBJ2-7	TRBD2	TGTGCCAGCAGTGAGGGGGGGGGCGAGCAGTACTTC	CASSEGGGEQYF
TRBV28	-	TRBJ1-5	-	TGTGCCGGGGCTTATAGCAATCAGCCCCAGCATTTT	CAGAYSNQPQHF
TRBV9	-	TRBJ2-5	TRBD2	TGTGCCAGCAGCGTAGGCTGGACTAGCGGCGTACAAGAGACCCAGTACTTC	CASSVGWTSGVQETQYF
TRBV5-1	-	TRBJ1-1	TRBD1	TGCGCCAGCAGCTTCTTCTCGGGACAGGGAAGCACTGAAGCTTTCTTT	CASSFFSGQGSTEAFF
TRBV18	-	TRBJ2-7	TRBD2	TGTGCCAGCTCACCAGGACTGGGAGGGCCGTCCTACGAGCAGTACTTC	CASSPGLGGPSYEQYF
TRBV10-1	-	TRBJ2-7	TRBD2	TGCGCCAGGTTAGCGGGTGAGCAGTACTTC	CARLAGEQYF
TRBV11-2	-	TRBJ1-5	-	TGTGCCAGCAGCTTAGGGCAGGGCGACAATCAGCCCCAGCATTTT	CASSLGQGDNQPQHF
TRBV6-4	-	TRBJ2-1	-	TGTGCCAGCACATACGGCGGACTTCACAATGAGCAGTTCTTC	CASTYGGLHNEQFF
TRBV4-3	-	TRBJ2-4	-	TGCGCCAGCAGCCCTCAGGGGTCGGGCTGGGAGAAAAACATTCAGTACTTC	CASSPQGSGWEKNIQYF
TRBV27	-	TRBJ2-1	TRBD2	TGTGCCAGCAGTAGACTAGCGGGAAATCCCAATGAGCAGTTCTTC	CASSRLAGNPNEQFF
TRBV15	-	TRBJ1-2	-	TGTGCCACCAGCAGAGTAACCAGTTCTTATGGCTACACCTTC	CATSRVTSSYGYTF
TRBV7-9	-	TRBJ1-6	TRBD1	TGTGCCAGCAGCTTAGAGGGACAGAATAATTCACCCCTCCACTTT	CASSLEGQNNSPLHF
TRBV27	-	TRBJ2-3	TRBD2	TGTGCCAGCCACGGGAGGGCTAGCACGGATACGCAGTATTTT	CASHGRASTDTQYF
TRBV9	-	TRBJ1-2	TRBD1	TGTGCCAGCACCACGTCCGGGACAGGCTATGGCTACACCTTC	CASTTSGTGYGYTF
TRBV18	-	TRBJ1-4	-	TGTGCCAGCTCCCCCCAGACCGGGTTAAATGAAAAACTGTTTTTT	CASSPQTGLNEKLFF
TRBV6-1	-	TRBJ2-7	-	TGTGCCAGCAGCTCCCGGGACATATACGAGCAGTACTTC	CASSSRDIYEQYF
TRBV11-2	-	TRBJ1-2	-	TGTGCCAGCAGCTTACCCCGGGGGGCTGAGTATGGTTACACCTTC	CASSLPRGAEYGYTF
TRBV7-6	-	TRBJ2-7	-	TGTGCCAGCAGTTCATATCTGACAAACGAGCAGTACTTC	CASSSYLTNEQYF
TRBV11-3	-	TRBJ2-1	-	TGTGCCAGCAGCTCAAACCACTTCGCGGGGGCAGACAATGAGCAGTTCTTC	CASSSNHFAGADNEQFF
TRBV7-7	-	TRBJ2-2	TRBD2	TGTGCCAGCAGACTAGCGGGAACCGGGGAGCTGTTTTTT	CASRLAGTGELFF
TRBV7-6	-	TRBJ1-1	-	TGTGCCAGCAGCTCCGTGCCGGGAGGGGGAACTGAAGCTTTCTTT	CASSSVPGGGTEAFF
TRBV25-1	-	TRBJ2-4	TRBD1	TGTGCCAGCAGTGACCAGGGACAGGGGAAAAACATTCAGTACTTC	CASSDQGQGKNIQYF
TRBV7-9	-	TRBJ2-7	TRBD2	TGTGCCAGCAGCCCCGGACTAGCGGGGGGCAACTACGAGCAGTACTTC	CASSPGLAGGNYEQYF
TRBV29-1	-	TRBJ2-3	-	TGCAGCGTTGACTATCAGGGGAGCACAGATACGCAGTATTTT	CSVDYQGSTDTQYF
TRBV30	-	TRBJ1-1	-	TGTGCCTGGAGCCCAGGGAACACTGAAGCTTTCTTT	CAWSPGNTEAFF
TRBV28	-	TRBJ1-1	-	TGTGCCAGCAGTACGCCGGGACTCAACACTGAAGCTTTCTTT	CASSTPGLNTEAFF
TRBV6-6	-	TRBJ1-2	-	TGTGCCAGCAGCAGCGGGACGCCGTATGGCTACACCTTC	CASSSGTPYGYTF
TRBV30	-	TRBJ2-6	-	TGTGCCCGCAGGGCTGGGGCCAACGTCCTGACTTTC	CARRAGANVLTF
TRBV5-1	-	TRBJ2-1	-	TGCGCCAGCAGCTTGATAGGGGTGGGTGAGCAGTTCTTC	CASSLIGVGEQFF
TRBV5-4	-	TRBJ2-1	-	TGTGCCAGCAGCTTGCTAAACAGGGACGGAGAAAATGAGCAGTTCTTC	CASSLLNRDGENEQFF